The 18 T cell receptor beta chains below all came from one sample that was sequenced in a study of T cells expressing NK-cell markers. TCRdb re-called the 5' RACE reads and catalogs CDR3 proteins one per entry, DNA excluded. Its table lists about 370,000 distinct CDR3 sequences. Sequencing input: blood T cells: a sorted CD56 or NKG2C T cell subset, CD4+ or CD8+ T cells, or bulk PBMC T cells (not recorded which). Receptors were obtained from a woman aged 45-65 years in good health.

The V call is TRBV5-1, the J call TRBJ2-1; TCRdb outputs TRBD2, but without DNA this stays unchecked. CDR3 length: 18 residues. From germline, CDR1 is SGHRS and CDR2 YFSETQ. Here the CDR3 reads CASSLGPSGRPAYNEQFF.

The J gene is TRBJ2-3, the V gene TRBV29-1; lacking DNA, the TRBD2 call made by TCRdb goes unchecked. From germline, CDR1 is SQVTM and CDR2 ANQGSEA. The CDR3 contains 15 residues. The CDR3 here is CSVERGREGPDTQYF.

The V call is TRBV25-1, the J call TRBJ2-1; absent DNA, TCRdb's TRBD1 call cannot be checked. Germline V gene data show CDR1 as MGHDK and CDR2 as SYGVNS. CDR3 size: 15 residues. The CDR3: CASSGWSGEGVWQFF.

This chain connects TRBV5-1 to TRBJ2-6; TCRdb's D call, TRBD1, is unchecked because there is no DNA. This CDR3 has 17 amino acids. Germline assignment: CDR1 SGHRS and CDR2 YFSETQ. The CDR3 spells CASSLVQGFSGANVLTF.

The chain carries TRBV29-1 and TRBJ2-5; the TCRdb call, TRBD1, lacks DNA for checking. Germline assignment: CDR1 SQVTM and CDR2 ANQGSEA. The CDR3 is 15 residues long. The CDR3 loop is CSVVGTGGFPETQYF.

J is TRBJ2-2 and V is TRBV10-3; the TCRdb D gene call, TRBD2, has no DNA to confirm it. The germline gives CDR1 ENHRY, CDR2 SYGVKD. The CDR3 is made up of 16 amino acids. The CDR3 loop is CAIPGPGLAGTGELFF.

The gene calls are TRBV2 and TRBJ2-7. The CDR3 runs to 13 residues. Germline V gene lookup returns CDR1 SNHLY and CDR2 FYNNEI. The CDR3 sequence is CASSNMGSYEQYF.

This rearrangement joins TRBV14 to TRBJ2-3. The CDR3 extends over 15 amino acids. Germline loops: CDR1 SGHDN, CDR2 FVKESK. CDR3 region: CASSQATGFTDTQYF.

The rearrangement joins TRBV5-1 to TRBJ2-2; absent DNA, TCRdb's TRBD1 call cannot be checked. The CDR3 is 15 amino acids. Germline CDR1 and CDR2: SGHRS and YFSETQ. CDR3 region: CASSPGTTRTGELFF.

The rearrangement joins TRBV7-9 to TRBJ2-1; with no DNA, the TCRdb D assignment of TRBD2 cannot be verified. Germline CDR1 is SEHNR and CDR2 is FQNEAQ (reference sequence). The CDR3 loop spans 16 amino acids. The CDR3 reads CASSPPLGGPFNEQFF. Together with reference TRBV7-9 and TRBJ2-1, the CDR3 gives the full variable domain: DTGVSQNPRHKITKRGQNVTFRCDPISEHNRLYWYRQTLGQGPEFLTYFQNEAQLEKSRLLSDRFSAERPKGSFSTLEIQRTEQGDSAMYLCASSPPLGGPFNEQFFGPGTRLTVL.

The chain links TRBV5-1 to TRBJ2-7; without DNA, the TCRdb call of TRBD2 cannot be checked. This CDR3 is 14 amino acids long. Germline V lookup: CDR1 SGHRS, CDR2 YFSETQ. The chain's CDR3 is CASSFGMRGYEQYF.

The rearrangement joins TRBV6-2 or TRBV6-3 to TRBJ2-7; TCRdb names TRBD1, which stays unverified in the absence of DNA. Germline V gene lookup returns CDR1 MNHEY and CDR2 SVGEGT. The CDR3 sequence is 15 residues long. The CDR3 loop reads CASSPLALSSYEQYF.

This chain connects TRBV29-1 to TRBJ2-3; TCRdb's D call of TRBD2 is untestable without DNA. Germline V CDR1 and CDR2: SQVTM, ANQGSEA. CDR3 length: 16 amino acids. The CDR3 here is CSVGGGLGRYTDTQYF.

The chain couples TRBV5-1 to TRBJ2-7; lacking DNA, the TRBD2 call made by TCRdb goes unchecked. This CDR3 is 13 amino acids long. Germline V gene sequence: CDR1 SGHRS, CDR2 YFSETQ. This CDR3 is CASRRAGDYEQYF.

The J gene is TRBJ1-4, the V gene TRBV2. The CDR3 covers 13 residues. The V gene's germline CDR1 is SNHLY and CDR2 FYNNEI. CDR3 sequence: CASSAGFQEKLFF. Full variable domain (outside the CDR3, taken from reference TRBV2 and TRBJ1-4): EPEVTQTPSHQVTQMGQEVILRCVPISNHLYFYWYRQILGQKVEFLVSFYNNEISEKSEIFDDQFSVERPDGSNFTLKIRSTKLEDSAMYFCASSAGFQEKLFFGSGTQLSVL.

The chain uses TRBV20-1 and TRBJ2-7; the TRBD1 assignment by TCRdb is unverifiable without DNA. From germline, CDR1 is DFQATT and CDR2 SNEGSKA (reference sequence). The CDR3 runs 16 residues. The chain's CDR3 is CSARDDTGIPSYEQYF.

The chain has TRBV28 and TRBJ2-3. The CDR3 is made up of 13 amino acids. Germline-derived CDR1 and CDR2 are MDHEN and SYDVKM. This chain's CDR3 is CASISAGTDTQYF.

The CDR3 sequence is CASSPITGENTEAFF. The gene calls are TRBV18 and TRBJ1-1. Germline CDR1 KGHSH, CDR2 LQKENI. The CDR3 spans 15 residues.